This TCR beta chain stems from a study of regulatory dendritic cells for organ transplantation (dated by TCRdb to the late 2010s). As for the study more broadly: TCRbeta repertoires were sequenced from sorted naive and memory CD4+ and CD8+ T cells before and after allostimulation with regulatory or mature dendritic cells.

Naive T cells were sorted as CD45RA+ and memory T cells as CD45RO+ CD4+ or CD8+ cells by FACS. T cells for TCR sequencing came from two healthy control subjects. Sorted T cell subsets that were not stimulated were used as baseline controls for the mixed lymphocyte reactions. The Qiagen DNeasy Blood & Tissue Kit was used for extraction of genomic DNA. The junction shows trimming of 6 bases on V and 4 bases on J, plus 10 bases between the germline ends. CDR1 and CDR2 (LNHDA, SQIVND) derive from the germline V gene (reference sequence). Measured from the cysteine to the phenylalanine, the CDR3 is 13 residues long. The only DNA kept is the CDR3, 39 bases in frame from the first base. TCRbeta CDR3 regions were amplified by multiplexed two-step PCR using Vbeta-specific forward primers and Jbeta-specific reverse primers. The TCRbeta libraries were sequenced on an Illumina instrument via the immunoSEQ service. For the original study's pipeline: V, D and J genes were assigned using IMGT annotation, and counts were corrected for multiplex PCR bias using synthetic CDR3 analogues. Repertoire clonality was computed in the immunoSEQ Analyzer as one minus normalized Shannon entropy. Whether a clone counted as expanded was decided by Fisher's exact test with Benjamini-Hochberg false discovery rate control and a two-tailed cutoff of P<0.01. TCRdb retrieved this table from immuneACCESS and kept in-frame rearrangements only. Not all clones are present; in checked studies, unresolved V genes account for under half, and no reason is known for the remainder. V and J calls and clone size come straight from that table; D and trimming were deduced from the DNA. Here the sample has roughly 30,000 clones; approximately 77% occur a single time. The ten largest clones add up to approximately 0.4% of the sample.

Results the study describes overall, beyond this receptor: In both subjects, allostimulation led to expansion of memory CD8+ clones, though the expansion induced by regulatory dendritic cells appeared to be more limited than that induced by mature dendritic cells. Highly diverse repertoires were observed in naive CD4+ and CD8+ T cells, whereas lower diversity was observed in memory cells, and the most oligoclonal repertoires were found in memory CD8+ cells. Sequencing was done in only a couple of subjects, and the authors reported considerable heterogeneity between individuals in the alloreactive memory CD8+ T cell pool. Of the resting subsets, the one holding the most alloreactive TCR clonotypes was memory CD8+ T cells.

This clone appeared a few times. Its antigen is not yet known. No qualities accompany the bases; no much larger clone lies one base away. The sequence derives from a human donor in good health. The sequence is built from TRBV19 and TRBJ2-1; 5 matching bases give a weak D call of TRBD1. Sequenced sample: naive CD8+ T cells from blood. The cell subset or site label here, explained by the study, means: CD45RA+ naive T cells. The DNA sequence is TGTGCCAGTAGAGAGACAGAATACAATGAGCAGTTCTTC. Translated, this is CASRETEYNEQFF. This CDR3, with the reference TRBV19 and TRBJ2-1 proteins standing in past its ends, gives the full variable domain DGGITQSPKYLFRKEGQNVTLSCEQNLNHDAMYWYRQDPGQGLRLIYYSQIVNDFQKGDIAEGYSVSREKKESFPLTVTSAQKNPTAFYLCASRETEYNEQFFGPGTRLTVL.